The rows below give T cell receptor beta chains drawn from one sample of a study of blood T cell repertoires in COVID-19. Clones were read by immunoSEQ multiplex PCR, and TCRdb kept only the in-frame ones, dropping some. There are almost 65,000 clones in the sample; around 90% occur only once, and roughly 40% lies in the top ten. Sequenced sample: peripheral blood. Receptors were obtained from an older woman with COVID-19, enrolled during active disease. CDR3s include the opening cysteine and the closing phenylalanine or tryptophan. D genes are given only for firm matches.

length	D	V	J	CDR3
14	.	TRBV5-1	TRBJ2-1	CASSLGGPGNEQFF
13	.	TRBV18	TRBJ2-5	CASSPTATETQYF
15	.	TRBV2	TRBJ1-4	CASSGLAGTNEKLFF
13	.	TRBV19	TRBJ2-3	CASSIPGADTQYF
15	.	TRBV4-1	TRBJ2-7	CASSQEGVAFYEQYF
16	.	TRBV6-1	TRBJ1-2	CASSEDRGGGGYGYTF
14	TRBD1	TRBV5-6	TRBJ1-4	CASSLRPGGEKLFF
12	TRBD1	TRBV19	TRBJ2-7	CASGTGLNEQYF
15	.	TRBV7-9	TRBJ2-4	CASSLAYGETLFQYF
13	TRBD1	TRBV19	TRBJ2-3	CASGTGSTDTQYF
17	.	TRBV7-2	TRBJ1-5	CASSLGAGDPSNQPQHF
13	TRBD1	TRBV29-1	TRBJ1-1	CSVGGQMNTEAFF
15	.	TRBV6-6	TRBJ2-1	CASRTSGSSYNEQFF
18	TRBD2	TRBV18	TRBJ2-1	CASSPPVLAGVPYNEQFF
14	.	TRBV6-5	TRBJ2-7	CASSISGYSYEQYF
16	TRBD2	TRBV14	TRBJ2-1	CASSQVLSSGGNEQFF
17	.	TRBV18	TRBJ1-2	CASSPPSMPQANYGYTF
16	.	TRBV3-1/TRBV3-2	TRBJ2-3	CASSQEEDSSTDTQYF